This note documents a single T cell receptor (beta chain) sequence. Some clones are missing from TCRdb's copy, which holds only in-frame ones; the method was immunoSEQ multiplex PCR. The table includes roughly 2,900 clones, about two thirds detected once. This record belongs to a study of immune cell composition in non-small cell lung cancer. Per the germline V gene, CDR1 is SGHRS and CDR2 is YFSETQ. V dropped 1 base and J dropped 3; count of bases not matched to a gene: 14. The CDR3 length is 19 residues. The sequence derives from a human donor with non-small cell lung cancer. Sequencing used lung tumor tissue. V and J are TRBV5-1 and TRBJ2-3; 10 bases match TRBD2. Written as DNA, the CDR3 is TGCGCCAGCAGCTTGAAACCAGCGGGGGGGCCTGTGGATACAGATACGCAGTATTTT. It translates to CASSLKPAGGPVDTDTQYF.